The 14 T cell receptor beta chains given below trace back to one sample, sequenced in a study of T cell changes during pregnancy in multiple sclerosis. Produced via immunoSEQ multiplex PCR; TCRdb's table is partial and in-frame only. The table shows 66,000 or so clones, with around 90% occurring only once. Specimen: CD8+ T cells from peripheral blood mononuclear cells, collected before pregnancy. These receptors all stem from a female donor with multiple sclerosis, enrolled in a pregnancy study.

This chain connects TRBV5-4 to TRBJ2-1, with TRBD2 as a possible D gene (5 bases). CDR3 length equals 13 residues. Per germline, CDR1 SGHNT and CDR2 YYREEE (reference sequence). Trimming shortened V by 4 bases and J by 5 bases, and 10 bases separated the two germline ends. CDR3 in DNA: TGTGCCAGCAGCATACCGGGGAACAATGAGCAGTTCTTC. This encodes CASSIPGNNEQFF.

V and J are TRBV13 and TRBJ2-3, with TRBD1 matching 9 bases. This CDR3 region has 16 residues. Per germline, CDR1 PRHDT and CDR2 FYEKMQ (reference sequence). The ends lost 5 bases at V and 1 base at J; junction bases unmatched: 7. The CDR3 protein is CASSATGTGRTDTQYF. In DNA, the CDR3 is TGTGCCAGCAGCGCTACCGGGACAGGGCGCACAGATACGCAGTATTTT.

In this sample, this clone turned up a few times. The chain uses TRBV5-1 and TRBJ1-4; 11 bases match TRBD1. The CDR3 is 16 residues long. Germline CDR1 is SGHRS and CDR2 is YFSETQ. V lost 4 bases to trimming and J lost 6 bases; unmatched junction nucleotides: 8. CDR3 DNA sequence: TGCGCCAGCAGCCTCGGGACAGGGGGATTGGATGAAAAACTGTTTTTT. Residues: CASSLGTGGLDEKLFF.

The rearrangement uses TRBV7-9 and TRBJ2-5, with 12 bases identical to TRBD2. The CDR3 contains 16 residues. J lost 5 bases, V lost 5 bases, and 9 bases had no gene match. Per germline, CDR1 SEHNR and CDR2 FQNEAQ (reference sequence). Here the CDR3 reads CASSRLAGAQRETQYF. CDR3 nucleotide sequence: TGTGCCAGCAGCCGACTAGCGGGGGCTCAGCGGGAGACCCAGTACTTC.

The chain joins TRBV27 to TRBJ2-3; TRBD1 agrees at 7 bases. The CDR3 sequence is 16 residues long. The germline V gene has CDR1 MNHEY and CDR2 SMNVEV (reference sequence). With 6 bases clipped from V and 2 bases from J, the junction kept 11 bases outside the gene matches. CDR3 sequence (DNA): TGTGCCAGCAGGGAACGGGGACAGTCCTTCACAGATACGCAGTATTTT. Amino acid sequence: CASRERGQSFTDTQYF.

The CDR3 DNA reads as TGTGCCAGCAGCTTAGGGACAGGATCAGGCCACGAGCAGTACTTC. It yields the protein CASSLGTGSGHEQYF. The chain uses TRBV13 and TRBJ2-7, with a weak D call TRBD1 (6 bases). Germline V lookup: CDR1 PRHDT, CDR2 FYEKMQ (reference sequence). The CDR3 sequence is 15 residues long. V lost 0 bases, J lost 5 bases, and 14 bases lay in between.

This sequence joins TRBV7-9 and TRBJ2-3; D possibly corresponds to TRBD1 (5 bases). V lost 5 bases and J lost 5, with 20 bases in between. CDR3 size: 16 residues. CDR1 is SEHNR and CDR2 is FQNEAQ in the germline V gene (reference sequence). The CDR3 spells CASSEQTGKALDTQYF. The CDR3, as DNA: TGTGCCAGCAGCGAGCAAACAGGAAAAGCCCTAGATACGCAGTATTTT.

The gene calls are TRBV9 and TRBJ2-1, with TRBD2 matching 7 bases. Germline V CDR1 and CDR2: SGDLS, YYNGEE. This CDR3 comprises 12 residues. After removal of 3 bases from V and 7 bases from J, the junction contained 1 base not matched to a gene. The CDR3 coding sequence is TGTGCCAGCAGCGCAGCGGGGAATGAGCAGTTCTTC. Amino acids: CASSAAGNEQFF.

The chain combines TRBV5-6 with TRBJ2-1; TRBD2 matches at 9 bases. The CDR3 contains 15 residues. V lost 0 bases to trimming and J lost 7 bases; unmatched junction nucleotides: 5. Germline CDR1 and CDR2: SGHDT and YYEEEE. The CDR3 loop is CASSLGLAGSNEQFF. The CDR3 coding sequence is TGTGCCAGCAGCTTGGGGCTAGCGGGGTCGAATGAGCAGTTCTTC.

CDR3 in DNA: TGCGCCAGCAGCCAAACCGAGCGAGGGGAGCAGTACTTC. Translating gives CASSQTERGEQYF. This chain uses TRBV4-1 with TRBJ2-7, with D perhaps matching TRBD2 (5 bases). V gave up 2 bases and J gave up 7 bases, with 12 bases separating them. Germline V gene lookup returns CDR1 MGHRA and CDR2 YSYEKL. CDR3 length equals 13 residues.

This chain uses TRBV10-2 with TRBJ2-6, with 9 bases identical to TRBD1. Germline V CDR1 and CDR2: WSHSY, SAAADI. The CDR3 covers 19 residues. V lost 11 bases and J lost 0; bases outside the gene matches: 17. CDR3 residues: CALRGQGTGGGSGANVLTF. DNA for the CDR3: TGCGCCCTGAGAGGACAGGGGACCGGAGGGGGCTCTGGGGCCAACGTCCTGACTTTC.

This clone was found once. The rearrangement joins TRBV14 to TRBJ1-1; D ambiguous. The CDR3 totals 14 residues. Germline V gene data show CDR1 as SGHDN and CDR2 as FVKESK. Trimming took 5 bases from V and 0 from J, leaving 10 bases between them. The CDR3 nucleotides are TGTGCCAGCAGCTACAGAGGGATGAACACTGAAGCTTTCTTT. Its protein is CASSYRGMNTEAFF.

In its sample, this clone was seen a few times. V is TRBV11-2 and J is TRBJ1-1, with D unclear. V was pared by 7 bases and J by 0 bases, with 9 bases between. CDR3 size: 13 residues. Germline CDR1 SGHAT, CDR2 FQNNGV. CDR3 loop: CASNPGVNTEAFF. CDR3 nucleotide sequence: TGTGCCAGCAACCCGGGAGTGAACACTGAAGCTTTCTTT.

The CDR3 bases are TGTGCCAGCAGCGGGGGCGGGGGGAACGAAGCTTTCTTT. Protein product: CASSGGGGNEAFF. The rearrangement links TRBV5-5 to TRBJ1-1; D possibly corresponds to TRBD1 (6 bases). Between the trimmed V and J ends, which lost 4 bases and 8 bases, there was a span of 15 bases. The CDR3 runs 13 residues. Germline V CDR1 and CDR2: SGHKS, YYEKEE (reference sequence).